One and the same sample provided the 30 T cell receptor beta chains below, sequenced in a study of blood T cell repertoires in COVID-19. Clones were read by immunoSEQ multiplex PCR, and TCRdb kept only the in-frame ones, dropping some. Of about 300,000 clones in the sample, 65% to 90% are singletons; the top ten hold less than 11%. The sequencing sample was made of PBMCs or T cells enriched from blood (not recorded which). These receptors all stem from a young woman who had recovered from COVID-19.

This sequence joins TRBV5-1 and TRBJ2-2; D possibly corresponds to TRBD2 (5 bases). Germline CDR1 SGHRS, CDR2 YFSETQ. The CDR3 contains 14 residues. The ends were cut back, 2 bases at V and 4 bases at J, with 9 bases in the middle. CDR3 DNA: TGCGCCAGCAGCTTCCAGGCGGGCACCGGGGAGCTGTTTTTT. Its translation: CASSFQAGTGELFF.

This chain connects TRBV29-1 to TRBJ1-4; 9 bases match TRBD1. J lost 8 bases, V lost 7 bases, and 5 bases had no gene match. CDR1 and CDR2 (germline): SQVTM, ANQGSEA. The CDR3 runs to 12 residues. CDR3 in DNA: TGCAGCGCCAGGACAGGGGCCGAAAAACTGTTTTTT. It codes for CSARTGAEKLFF.

This sequence joins TRBV19 and TRBJ1-1, with no clear D. The CDR3 is 13 amino acids. Between the trimmed V and J ends, which lost 4 bases and 4 bases, there was a span of 10 bases. CDR1 and CDR2 from the germline V gene are LNHDA and SQIVND (reference sequence). The CDR3 DNA sequence: TGTGCCAGTAGTACATACAGTATCACTGAAGCTTTCTTT. Its protein is CASSTYSITEAFF.

The rearrangement joins TRBV5-1 to TRBJ1-1, with unresolved D. The CDR3 loop spans 14 amino acids. Trimming took off 1 base at V and 2 bases at J, with 9 bases between the two ends. CDR1 is SGHRS, CDR2 YFSETQ, per germline. The CDR3 DNA follows: TGCGCCAGCAGCTTGACTTTAGTCAACACTGAAGCTTTCTTT. It encodes CASSLTLVNTEAFF.

The rearrangement links TRBV28 to TRBJ1-1; tentative D call: TRBD1 (5 bases). CDR3 size: 15 residues. Trimming cost V 4 bases and J 1 base, with 13 bases left between them. The germline V gene encodes CDR1 MDHEN and CDR2 SYDVKM. As DNA, the CDR3 is TGTGCCAGCAGTTCTCACCAGGGATGGAACACTGAAGCTTTCTTT. It yields the protein CASSSHQGWNTEAFF.

This clone was seen repeatedly, ten times or more. This sequence joins TRBV13 and TRBJ2-1; 13 bases fit TRBD2. The CDR3 loop spans 15 amino acids. After removal of 10 bases from V and 10 bases from J, the junction contained 13 bases not matched to a gene. Germline assignment: CDR1 PRHDT and CDR2 FYEKMQ (reference sequence). CDR3 amino acids: CATKRTSGRLGEQFF. The CDR3 bases are TGTGCCACCAAGAGGACTAGCGGGAGATTGGGCGAGCAGTTCTTC.

The gene calls are TRBV5-4 and TRBJ2-7; TRBD2 is a possible D gene (6 bases). The germline V gene has CDR1 SGHNT and CDR2 YYREEE (reference sequence). The CDR3 covers 11 residues. V dropped 3 bases and J dropped 7 bases, with 8 bases sitting between them. The CDR3 sequence: CASSSGLEQYF. The CDR3 DNA is TGTGCCAGCAGCTCGGGACTTGAGCAGTACTTC. The variable domain in full, with the rest retrieved from reference TRBV5-4 and TRBJ2-7, is ETGVTQSPTHLIKTRGQQVTLRCSSQSGHNTVSWYQQALGQGPQFIFQYYREEENGRGNFPPRFSGLQFPNYSSELNVNALELDDSALYLCASSSGLEQYFGPGTRLTVT.

The rearrangement uses TRBV5-1 and TRBJ1-4; 8 nucleotides agree with TRBD1. Germline-derived CDR1 and CDR2 are SGHRS and YFSETQ. V was pared by 6 bases and J by 6 bases, with 4 bases of the junction left unmatched. The length of the CDR3 is 13 residues. The CDR3: CASTRGRDEKLFF. Written as DNA, the CDR3 is TGCGCCAGCACCAGGGGGCGTGATGAAAAACTGTTTTTT.

The chain has TRBV18 and TRBJ1-1; D not resolved. With 2 bases removed from V and 0 bases from J, the gap between germline ends came to 13 bases. The V gene's germline CDR1 is KGHSH and CDR2 LQKENI. CDR3 length: 16 residues. The CDR3 sequence is CASSPSGPAMNTEAFF. The DNA of the CDR3 is TGTGCCAGCTCACCATCGGGTCCGGCTATGAACACTGAAGCTTTCTTT. Together with reference TRBV18 and TRBJ1-1, the CDR3 gives the full variable domain: NAGVMQNPRHLVRRRGQEARLRCSPMKGHSHVYWYRQLPEEGLKFMVYLQKENIIDESGMPKERFSAEFPKEGPSILRIQQVVRGDSAAYFCASSPSGPAMNTEAFFGQGTRLTVV.

The CDR3: CASSRLLSRDRSEAFF. The CDR3 DNA reads as TGCGCCAGCAGCCGCCTACTTTCCCGAGACAGGTCCGAAGCTTTCTTT. This chain uses TRBV4-1 with TRBJ1-1, with D possibly TRBD1 on 6 matching bases. The V gene's germline CDR1 is MGHRA and CDR2 YSYEKL. The V gene lost 4 bases and the J gene lost 8 bases, with 23 bases spanning the gap. The CDR3 covers 16 residues.

V usage is TRBV5-1 and J usage is TRBJ1-6, with unresolved D. Trimming stripped 0 bases from V and 7 bases from J, with 11 bases between. The CDR3 is 15 residues long. Germline values: CDR1 SGHRS, CDR2 YFSETQ. The CDR3 DNA is TGCGCCAGCAGCTTGGATCAGGTCGACAATTCACCCCTCCACTTT. Translated: CASSLDQVDNSPLHF.

V is TRBV5-1 and J is TRBJ2-5; TRBD2 matches at 12 bases. Per the germline V gene, CDR1 is SGHRS and CDR2 is YFSETQ. The CDR3 length is 16 residues. Trimming at V came to 5 bases and at J to 4 bases, leaving 9 bases not matched to a gene. The CDR3 spells CASRLAGGSRAETQYF. The CDR3 region has the DNA TGCGCCAGCAGGCTAGCGGGGGGGAGCCGGGCAGAGACCCAGTACTTC.

In the case of this clone: An end of the junction differs from the germline gene, which may be a read error. The genes are TRBV7-7 and TRBJ2-3, with 7 nucleotides matching TRBD1. Germline lookup yields CDR1 SSHAT and CDR2 FNYEAQ (reference sequence). The CDR3 runs 15 residues. As DNA, the CDR3 is TGTGCTAGCAGTTCCGGGACAGTATGGACAGATACGCAGTATTTT. Translating gives CASSSGTVWTDTQYF.

V usage is TRBV10-2 and J usage is TRBJ2-7, with D perhaps matching TRBD1 (5 bases). Germline CDR1 is WSHSY and CDR2 is SAAADI. The germline V and J ends were trimmed by 5 bases and 0 bases, with 11 bases remaining between them. CDR3 length: 14 residues. CDR3: CASSPTQGSYEQYF. The DNA for the CDR3 is TGCGCCAGCAGTCCCACCCAGGGCTCCTACGAGCAGTACTTC.

The genes are TRBV5-4 and TRBJ2-3, with D perhaps matching TRBD2 (6 bases). Germline V gene data show CDR1 as SGHNT and CDR2 as YYREEE (reference sequence). This CDR3 is 19 amino acids long. V was cut by 0 bases and J by 2 bases, with 22 bases left in between. The CDR3 here is CASSLAASVRGRPTDTQYF. The CDR3 DNA reads as TGTGCCAGCAGCTTGGCTGCCTCCGTTCGGGGGAGGCCCACAGATACGCAGTATTTT.

The rearrangement links TRBV3-1 (or the pseudogene TRBV3-2) to TRBJ1-2; 9 bases map to TRBD1. From germline, CDR1 is LGHDT and CDR2 YNNKEL (reference sequence). Trimming removed 3 bases from V and 6 bases from J; junction bases left unmatched: 2. CDR3 length equals 13 residues. In nucleotides, the CDR3 is TGTGCCAGCAGCCAGGGACAGGGAAATGGCTACACCTTC. Protein: CASSQGQGNGYTF.

The rearrangement links TRBV24-1 to TRBJ1-1; D gene ambiguous. The CDR3 spans 13 residues. The germline CDR1 and CDR2 sequences are KGHDR and SFDVKD. Trimming took 5 bases from V and 0 from J, leaving 6 bases between them. CDR3 DNA sequence: TGTGCCACCAGTGGAGGGCTGAACACTGAAGCTTTCTTT. Translated: CATSGGLNTEAFF.

In this sample, this clone turned up once. The chain uses TRBV5-1 and TRBJ2-3, with 10 bases identical to TRBD2. Germline-derived CDR1 and CDR2 are SGHRS and YFSETQ. V shed 3 bases and J 3 bases; nucleotides not matched to a gene: 7. This CDR3 contains 16 residues. CDR3: CASSSPLTSGTDTQYF. CDR3 nucleotide sequence: TGCGCCAGCAGCTCTCCACTGACTAGCGGGACAGATACGCAGTATTTT.

The rearrangement links TRBV20-1 to TRBJ1-1, with 7 bases matching TRBD1. CDR1 and CDR2 (germline): DFQATT, SNEGSKA (reference sequence). This CDR3 is 11 amino acids long. J lost 11 bases, V lost 4 bases, and 7 bases had no gene match. The CDR3, as DNA: TGCAGTGCTACCCCGACAGGGTTGGCTTTCTTT. It specifies CSATPTGLAFF.

The V gene is TRBV7-6, the J gene TRBJ2-5, with D uncertain. V was pared by 7 bases and J by 10 bases, with 22 bases between. The length of the CDR3 is 14 residues. The germline V gene has CDR1 SGHVS and CDR2 FNYEAQ. The CDR3 DNA follows: TGTGCCAGCACCCTTTCAGGTAAGGCTGCCGTCCAGTACTTC. Translating it yields CASTLSGKAAVQYF.

This clone was counted a single time. V gene TRBV25-1 combines with J gene TRBJ2-3; TRBD2 is a possible D gene (5 bases). Germline-derived CDR1 and CDR2 are MGHDK and SYGVNS. The CDR3 runs to 14 residues. Trimming stripped 6 bases from V and 9 bases from J, with 19 bases between. CDR3 sequence: CASSGGIQEATQYF. CDR3 coding DNA: TGTGCCAGCAGCGGCGGTATTCAGGAGGCCACGCAGTATTTT.

The V and J genes are TRBV18 and TRBJ1-2, with a possible D match to TRBD1 (6 bases). The CDR3 loop spans 15 amino acids. CDR1 is KGHSH and CDR2 is LQKENI in the germline V gene. V gave up 2 bases and J gave up 2 bases, with 12 bases separating them. The CDR3 region has the DNA TGTGCCAGCTCACCAGTTGGGGGCAAAAACTATGGCTACACCTTC. Protein product: CASSPVGGKNYGYTF.

The rearrangement uses TRBV10-1 and TRBJ2-7; 7 bases match TRBD1. Germline V gene sequence: CDR1 WNHNN, CDR2 SYGVQD (reference sequence). The length of the CDR3 is 14 residues. V dropped 6 bases and J dropped 6; count of bases not matched to a gene: 11. The CDR3 DNA sequence: TGCGCCAGCAGCAGGACAGGCCGGAGCGGCGAGCAGTACTTC. Translating gives CASSRTGRSGEQYF.

The chain is built from TRBV3-1 (or the pseudogene TRBV3-2) and TRBJ2-1; possibly TRBD2 for D (6 bases). The CDR3 contains 20 residues. Germline V lookup: CDR1 LGHDT, CDR2 YNNKEL (reference sequence). The V and J ends lost 0 bases and 8 bases respectively, with 29 bases between them. The CDR3 spells CASSQEGQTPNPGTSYEQFF. CDR3 nucleotide sequence: TGTGCCAGCAGCCAAGAAGGACAAACCCCGAATCCGGGAACTAGCTATGAGCAGTTCTTC.

J is TRBJ2-7 and V is TRBV13; 7 bases fit TRBD2. The CDR3 length is 16 residues. V gave up 0 bases and J gave up 3 bases; unmatched junction bases: 8. Germline V lookup: CDR1 PRHDT, CDR2 FYEKMQ (reference sequence). The CDR3 protein is CASSLGASGPLYEQYF. DNA of the CDR3: TGTGCCAGCAGCTTAGGAGCTAGCGGCCCCCTCTACGAGCAGTACTTC.

V and J are TRBV28 and TRBJ2-3; no clear D gene. This CDR3 spans 12 amino acids. V was shortened by 5 bases and J by 4 bases, with 7 bases between the two germline ends. Germline V lookup: CDR1 MDHEN, CDR2 SYDVKM. In DNA form, the CDR3 reads TGTGCCAGCAGTCCCCCTGCAGATACGCAGTATTTT. Translating it yields CASSPPADTQYF.

The sample holds a few counts of this clone. The J gene is TRBJ1-5, the V gene TRBV18, with D unresolved. V was shortened by 2 bases and J by 3 bases, with 11 bases between the two germline ends. The CDR3 totals 15 residues. CDR1 and CDR2 (germline): KGHSH, LQKENI. The CDR3 nucleotides read TGTGCCAGCTCACCAGAAGAGGGATACAATCAGCCCCAGCATTTT. Amino acids: CASSPEEGYNQPQHF. The full variable domain, in which reference TRBV18 and TRBJ1-5 provide the parts outside the CDR3, is NAGVMQNPRHLVRRRGQEARLRCSPMKGHSHVYWYRQLPEEGLKFMVYLQKENIIDESGMPKERFSAEFPKEGPSILRIQQVVRGDSAAYFCASSPEEGYNQPQHFGDGTRLSIL.

This rearrangement joins TRBV7-9 to TRBJ1-1, with a tentative D call TRBD1 (5 bases). This CDR3 contains 14 residues. Between the trimmed V and J ends, which lost 3 bases and 2 bases, there was a span of 10 bases. CDR1 and CDR2 from the germline V gene are SEHNR and FQNEAQ (reference sequence). For the CDR3, the DNA is TGTGCCAGCAGCTTCCCCAGGGCTAACACTGAAGCTTTCTTT. Translation: CASSFPRANTEAFF.

J is TRBJ1-5 and V is TRBV28, with a tentative D call TRBD1 (5 bases). V lost 2 bases and J 0 bases, leaving 11 bases between the germline ends. CDR1 and CDR2 from the germline V gene are MDHEN and SYDVKM. This CDR3 contains 16 residues. The CDR3 sequence is CASSLLMTDSNQPQHF. The CDR3 DNA is TGTGCCAGCAGTTTACTGATGACAGATAGCAATCAGCCCCAGCATTTT.

This sequence joins TRBV5-1 and TRBJ1-2, with a tentative D call TRBD1 (5 bases). The germline V and J ends were trimmed by 1 base and 8 bases, with 24 bases remaining between them. Per the germline V gene, CDR1 is SGHRS and CDR2 is YFSETQ. The CDR3 has 17 residues. The CDR3 here is CASSLKGNPSFAEGYTF. The DNA for the CDR3 is TGCGCCAGCAGCTTGAAGGGGAATCCTTCTTTCGCGGAGGGCTACACCTTC.